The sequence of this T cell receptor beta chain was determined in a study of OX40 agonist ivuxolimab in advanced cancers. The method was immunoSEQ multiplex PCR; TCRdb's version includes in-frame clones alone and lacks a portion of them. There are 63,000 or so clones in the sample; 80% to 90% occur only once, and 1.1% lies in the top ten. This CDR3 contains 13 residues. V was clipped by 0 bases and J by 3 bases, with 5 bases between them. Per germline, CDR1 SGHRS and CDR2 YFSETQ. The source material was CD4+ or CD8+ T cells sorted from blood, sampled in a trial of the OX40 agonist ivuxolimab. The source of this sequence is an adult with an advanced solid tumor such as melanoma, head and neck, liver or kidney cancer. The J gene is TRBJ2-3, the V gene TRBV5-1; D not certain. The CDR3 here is CASSLGQTDTQYF. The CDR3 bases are TGCGCCAGCAGCTTGGGCCAGACAGATACGCAGTATTTT.